The source of this TCR beta chain is a study of cytotoxic CD8 clonotypes in ibrutinib-treated CLL. Repertoires were generated with immunoSEQ multiplex PCR, while TCRdb's copy carries only in-frame clones and drops some. The data contain some 130,000 clones, 80% to 90% of them seen just once; the ten biggest clones take up about 2%. Per the germline V gene, CDR1 is SGHNT and CDR2 is YYREEE (reference sequence). Trimming removed 2 bases at V and 4 bases at J, with 9 bases between. CDR3 size: 13 residues. The sequencing used PBMCs, collected after 24 months of ibrutinib treatment. The TCR originated in a human donor with chronic lymphocytic leukemia. The chain links TRBV5-4 to TRBJ1-2; a weak D match, TRBD1 (6 bases). CDR3 amino acids: CASSLEGGYGYTF. CDR3 DNA: TGTGCCAGCAGCTTAGAGGGGGGCTATGGCTACACCTTC.